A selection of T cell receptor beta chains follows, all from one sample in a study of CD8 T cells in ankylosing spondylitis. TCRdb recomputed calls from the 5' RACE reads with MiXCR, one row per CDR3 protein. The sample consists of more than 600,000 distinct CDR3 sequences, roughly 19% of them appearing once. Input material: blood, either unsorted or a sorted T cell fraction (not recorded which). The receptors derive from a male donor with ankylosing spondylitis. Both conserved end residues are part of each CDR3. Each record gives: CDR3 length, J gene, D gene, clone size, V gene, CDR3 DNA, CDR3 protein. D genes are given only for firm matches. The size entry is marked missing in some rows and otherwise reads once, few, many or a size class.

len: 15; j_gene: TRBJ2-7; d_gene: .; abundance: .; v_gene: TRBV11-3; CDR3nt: TGTGCCAGCAGCCCGACCAGTCGGGAGTTCGGGGAGCAGTACTTC; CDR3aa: CASSPTSREFGEQYF
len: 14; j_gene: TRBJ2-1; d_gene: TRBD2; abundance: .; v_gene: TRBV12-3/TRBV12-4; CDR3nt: TGTGCCAGCAGTCCCGGACTAGACTATGCTGAGCAGTTCTTC; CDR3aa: CASSPGLDYAEQFF
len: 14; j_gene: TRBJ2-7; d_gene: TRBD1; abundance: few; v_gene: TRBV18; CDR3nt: TGTGCCAGCTCTTACAGGGGGCCGTCATCCGAGCAGTACTTC; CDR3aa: CASSYRGPSSEQYF
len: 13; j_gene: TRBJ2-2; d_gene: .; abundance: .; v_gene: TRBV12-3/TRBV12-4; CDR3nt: TGTGCCAGCAGTTTCGGGGTAACCGGGGAGCTGTTTTTT; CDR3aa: CASSFGVTGELFF
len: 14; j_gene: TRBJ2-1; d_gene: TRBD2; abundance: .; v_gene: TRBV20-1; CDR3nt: TGCAGTGCAACGCTAGCGGGAAGGTTCAATGAGCAGTTCTTC; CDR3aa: CSATLAGRFNEQFF
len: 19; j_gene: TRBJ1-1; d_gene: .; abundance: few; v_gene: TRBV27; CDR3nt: TGTGCCAGCAGTCTACGTTCCTCCGGAGGGTATAGGGGGAACACTGAAGCTTTCTTT; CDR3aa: CASSLRSSGGYRGNTEAFF
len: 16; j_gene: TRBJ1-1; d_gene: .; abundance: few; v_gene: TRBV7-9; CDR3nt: TGTGCCAGCAGCCCAAACGCCGGGACAAAGAACACTGAAGCTTTCTTT; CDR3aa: CASSPNAGTKNTEAFF
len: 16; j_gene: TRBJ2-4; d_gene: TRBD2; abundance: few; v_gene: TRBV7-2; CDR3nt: TGTGCCAGCACCGAAGGACTAGCGGGAGCCAAAAACATTCAGTACTTC; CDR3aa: CASTEGLAGAKNIQYF
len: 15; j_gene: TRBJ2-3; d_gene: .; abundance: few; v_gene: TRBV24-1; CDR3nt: TGTGCCACCAGTGACCGGGGTGCTCGCACAGATACGCAGTATTTT; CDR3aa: CATSDRGARTDTQYF
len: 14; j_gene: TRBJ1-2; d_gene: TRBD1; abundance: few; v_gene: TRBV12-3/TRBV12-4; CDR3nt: TGTGCCAGCAGTACCCGGGACAGTGGAAGGGGCTACACCTTC; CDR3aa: CASSTRDSGRGYTF
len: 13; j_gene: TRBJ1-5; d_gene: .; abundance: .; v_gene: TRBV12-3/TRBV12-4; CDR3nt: TGTGCCAGCAGTTTCGGTGGCCAGCCTCCCCAGCATTTT; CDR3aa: CASSFGGQPPQHF
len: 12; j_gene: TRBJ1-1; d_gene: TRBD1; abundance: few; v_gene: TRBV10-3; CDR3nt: TGTGCCATCAGCGCAGGGGGCGCAGAAGCTTTCTTT; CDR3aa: CAISAGGAEAFF
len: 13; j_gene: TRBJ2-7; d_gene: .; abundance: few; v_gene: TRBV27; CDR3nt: TGTGCCAGCAGTTGGAGGAAGCCCTACGAGCAGTACTTC; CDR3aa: CASSWRKPYEQYF
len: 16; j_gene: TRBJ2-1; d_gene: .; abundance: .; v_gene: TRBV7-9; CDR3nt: TGTGCCAGCAGTATTAGCGAGGTTGAGCTATACAATGAGCAGTTCTTC; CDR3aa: CASSISEVELYNEQFF
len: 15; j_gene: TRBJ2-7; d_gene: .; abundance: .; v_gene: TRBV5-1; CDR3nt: TGCGCCAGCAGCTTGGCCGAAAAGGGGCGCGACGAGCAGTACTTC; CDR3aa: CASSLAEKGRDEQYF
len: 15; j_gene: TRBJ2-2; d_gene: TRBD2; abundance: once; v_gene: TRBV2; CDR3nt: TGTGCCAGCAAGGAGGCGGGGGGCTACACCGGGGAGCTGTTTTTT; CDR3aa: CASKEAGGYTGELFF
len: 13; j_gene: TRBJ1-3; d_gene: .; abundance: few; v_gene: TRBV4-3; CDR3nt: TGCGCCAGCGGGGGGGCCCTCGGGAACACCATATATTTT; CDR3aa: CASGGALGNTIYF
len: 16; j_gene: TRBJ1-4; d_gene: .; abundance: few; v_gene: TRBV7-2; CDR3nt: TGTGCCAGCAGCCCCCCGATCTGGGGAGAGAATGAAAAACTGTTTTTT; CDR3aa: CASSPPIWGENEKLFF
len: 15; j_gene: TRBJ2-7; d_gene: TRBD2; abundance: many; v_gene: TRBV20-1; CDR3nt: TGCAGTGCTAGGACCGGACTAGCGGGAGGTTTAGAGCAGTACTTC; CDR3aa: CSARTGLAGGLEQYF
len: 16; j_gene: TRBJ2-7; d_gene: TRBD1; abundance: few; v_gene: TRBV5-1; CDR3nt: TGCGCCAGCAGCTTGGGACAGGGCTTTCGCCCCTACGAGCAGTACTTC; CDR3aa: CASSLGQGFRPYEQYF
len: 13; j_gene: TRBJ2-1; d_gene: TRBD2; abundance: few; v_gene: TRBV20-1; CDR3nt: TGCAGTGCTAGTGCGGGGGAGGTAGGTGAGCAGTTCTTC; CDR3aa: CSASAGEVGEQFF
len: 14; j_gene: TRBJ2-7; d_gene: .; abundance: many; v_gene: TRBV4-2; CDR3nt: TGTGCCAGCAGCCAAGAGTTAGCGGACTACGAGCAGTACTTC; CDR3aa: CASSQELADYEQYF
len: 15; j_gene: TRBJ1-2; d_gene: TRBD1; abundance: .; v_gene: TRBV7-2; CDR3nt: TGTGCCAGCAGCTTAACCAGACAGGGAAACTATGGCTACACCTTC; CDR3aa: CASSLTRQGNYGYTF
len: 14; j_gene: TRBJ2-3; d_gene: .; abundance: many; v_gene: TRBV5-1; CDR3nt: TGCGCCAGCAGCTTATACAGGAGCACAGATACGCAGTATTTT; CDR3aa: CASSLYRSTDTQYF
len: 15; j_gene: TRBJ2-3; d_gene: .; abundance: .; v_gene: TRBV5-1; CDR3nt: TGCGCCAGCAGCTTGGTGACGGTCGGCACAGATACGCAGTATTTT; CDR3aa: CASSLVTVGTDTQYF
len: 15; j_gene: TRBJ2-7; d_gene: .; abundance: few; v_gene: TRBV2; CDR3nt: TGTGCCAGCAGTGCACGACGGACGCCTGCCTACGAGCAGTACTTC; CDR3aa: CASSARRTPAYEQYF
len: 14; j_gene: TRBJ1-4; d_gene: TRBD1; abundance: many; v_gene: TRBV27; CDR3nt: TGTGCCAGCAGTTCCTGGACAGGGGCTGAAAAACTGTTTTTT; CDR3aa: CASSSWTGAEKLFF
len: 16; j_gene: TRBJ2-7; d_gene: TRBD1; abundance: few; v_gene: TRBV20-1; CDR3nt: TGCAGTGCTAGTCCAATCCCCGGGACAGGGCCCAACGAGCAGTACTTC; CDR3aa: CSASPIPGTGPNEQYF
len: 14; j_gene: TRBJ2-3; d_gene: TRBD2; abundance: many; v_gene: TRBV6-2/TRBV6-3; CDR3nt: TGTGCCAGCAGAAGGACTAGCGGTACAGATACGCAGTATTTT; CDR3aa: CASRRTSGTDTQYF
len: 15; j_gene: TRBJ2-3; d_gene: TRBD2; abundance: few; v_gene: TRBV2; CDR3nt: TGTGCCAGCAAGGGGACTAGCGGAAACCCAGATACGCAGTATTTT; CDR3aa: CASKGTSGNPDTQYF
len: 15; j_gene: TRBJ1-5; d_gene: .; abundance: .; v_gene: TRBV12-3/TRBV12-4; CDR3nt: TGTGCCAGCAGCTCACTCAAGGGCAACAATCAGCCCCAGCATTTT; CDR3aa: CASSSLKGNNQPQHF
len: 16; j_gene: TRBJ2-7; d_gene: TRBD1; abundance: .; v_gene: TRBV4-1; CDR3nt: TGCGCCAGCAGCCGAGGACAGGCCGAGAGCTCCTACGAGCAGTACTTC; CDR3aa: CASSRGQAESSYEQYF
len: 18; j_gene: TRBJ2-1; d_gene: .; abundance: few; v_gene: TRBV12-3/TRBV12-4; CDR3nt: TGTGCCAGCAGTTTCGGGTCGTACAGGGCATCATCCTACAATGAGCAGTTCTTC; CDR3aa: CASSFGSYRASSYNEQFF
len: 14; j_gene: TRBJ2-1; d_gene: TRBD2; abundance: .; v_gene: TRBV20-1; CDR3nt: TGCAGTGCTCAATCTAGCGGGGGTAGTAATGAGCAGTTCTTC; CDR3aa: CSAQSSGGSNEQFF